The clone carrying this T cell receptor beta chain showed up just a few times. Germline loops: CDR1 SGHRS, CDR2 YFSETQ. The V end lost 5 bases, the J end lost 0 bases, and 14 bases lay between the germline ends. There are 15 residues in the CDR3. This record belongs to a study of T-cell reconstitution after alpha-beta-depleted transplantation in children. For TCRbeta, the library was prepared with unique molecular identifiers. TCRdb ran MiXCR on the PCR reads and lists one entry per CDR3 protein. The sample holds about 610,000 distinct CDR3 sequences, approximately 10% seen once. The source is a human donor who donated a stem cell graft to a child with acute myeloid leukemia. The J gene is TRBJ1-1, the V gene TRBV5-1; no definite D call. Specimen: PBMCs from the stem cell graft donor, collected from the stem cell graft. CDR3 residues: CASSRTDGMNTEAFF. The CDR3 DNA reads TGCGCCAGCAGTAGGACGGACGGCATGAACACTGAAGCTTTCTTT.